This T cell receptor beta chain stems from a study of lung T cells in sarcoidosis with Löfgren's syndrome. Whole-study findings and limits: TRAV12-1 and TRBV2 were reportedly most expanded in Löfgren's patients. Shared TRAV12-1 and TRBV2 CDR3 motifs across Löfgren's syndrome patients reportedly suggested public CD4+ TCRs.

Points on this clonotype: What it binds is unknown. Mismatch with germline at one junction end may stem from a read error.

The CDR3 loop spans 14 amino acids. The germline V gene has CDR1 SGHRS and CDR2 YFSETQ. Using its own MiXCR run on the reads, TCRdb lists one record per CDR3 protein. The table has roughly 63,000 distinct CDR3 sequences, approximately 21% seen once. The source material was CD4+ T cells from PBMCs. The rearrangement uses TRBV5-1 and TRBJ1-4; no definite D call. This TCR was sampled from a human donor with sarcoidosis (Löfgren's syndrome or another form), or a control subject (not recorded which). The DNA of the CDR3 is TGCACCAGCAGCTTCAGCACAACTAATGAAAAACTGTTTTTT. The encoded protein is CTSSFSTTNEKLFF.